This T cell receptor (beta chain) is from a study of vaccination and CD4 T cells after COVID-19. Treatment indicated: roughly 10-day PBMC culture with coronavirus spike peptide pools or control peptides (ViraFEST assay). Germline trimming cut 2 bases from V and 4 bases from J; bases unmatched to any gene: 5. The CDR3 has 15 amino acids. The germline CDR1 and CDR2 sequences are MDHEN and SYDVKM. A note on this clonotype: Its antigen is undetermined.

An Oncomine TCR Beta short-read assay was used to sequence the DNA from cultured CD4+ T cells. Each CDR3 protein gets one entry after TCRdb re-called the PCR reads with MiXCR. Among roughly 16,000 distinct CDR3 sequences, about 63% were seen once, and the ten largest hold 9.5% to 15%. This sequence joins TRBV28 and TRBJ1-5; 7 nucleotides agree with TRBD1. Sample: CD4+ T cells from blood, cultured in vitro. This sequence originates from a human donor who had recovered from COVID-19. The CDR3 sequence is CASSLRGLGNQPQHF. Written as DNA, the CDR3 is TGTGCCAGCAGTTTAAGGGGGCTCGGGAATCAGCCCCAGCATTTT.